This entry lists 26 T cell receptor beta chains sequenced from one sample in a study of beta chain features in type 1 diabetes. Points from the study as a whole: Moderate yet significant TCRB CDR3 shortening was seen in Type 1 diabetes patients in all four CD4+ subsets.

No cognate antigen is known for these TCRs. What was sequenced were expressed TCRB transcripts, since all of the isolated RNA had been reverse transcribed. Repertoires were generated with immunoSEQ multiplex PCR, while TCRdb's copy carries only in-frame clones and drops some. The sample has around 240,000 clones, more than 15% seen once. The sequenced sample was naive CD4+ T cells from blood. These receptors were taken from a young man with type 1 diabetes.

The chain employs TRBV30 and TRBJ1-2; D may be TRBD1 (6 bases). CDR3 length equals 15 residues. Germline loops: CDR1 GTSNPN, CDR2 SVGIG (reference sequence). V was shortened by 8 bases and J by 2 bases, with 21 bases between the two germline ends. CDR3 sequence reads: CARWMGQGPNYGYTF. For the CDR3, the DNA is TGTGCCAGATGGATGGGGCAGGGGCCAAACTATGGCTACACCTTC.

The rearrangement joins TRBV2 to TRBJ2-7; 8 bases agree with TRBD1. The junction had 0 bases not matched to a gene; V was cut back by 4 bases and J by 1 base. Per germline, CDR1 SNHLY and CDR2 FYNNEI. This CDR3 has 13 residues. CDR3 sequence reads: CASSGDRSYEQYF. CDR3 DNA sequence: TGTGCCAGCAGTGGGGACAGGTCCTACGAGCAGTACTTC.

This clone appeared a few times. The chain has TRBV4-2 and TRBJ2-7, with TRBD2 matching 7 bases. This CDR3 is 14 amino acids long. The J segment lost 0 bases and the V segment lost 5 bases, leaving 4 bases of the junction unmatched. Germline V gives CDR1 LGHNA, CDR2 YNFKEQ. The CDR3 DNA follows: TGTGCCAGCAGCTCGCTAGCGGACTCCTACGAGCAGTACTTC. Protein product: CASSSLADSYEQYF.

The chain carries TRBV25-1 and TRBJ1-2; TRBD1 might be the D (5 bases). This CDR3 comprises 12 residues. V shed 7 bases and J shed 4 bases, with 10 bases lying between them. Germline CDR1 and CDR2: MGHDK and SYGVNS. Written as DNA, the CDR3 is TGTGCCAGCAAGGAGGGGAGCTATGGCTACACCTTC. Amino acids: CASKEGSYGYTF.

This clone was observed a few times. This rearrangement joins TRBV7-9 to TRBJ2-7, with a weak D call TRBD1 (5 bases). Germline lookup yields CDR1 SEHNR and CDR2 FQNEAQ (reference sequence). Trimming shortened V by 4 bases and J by 2 bases, and 12 bases separated the two germline ends. The CDR3 consists of 14 residues. The CDR3 loop is CASSSQGRTYEQYF. CDR3 in DNA: TGTGCCAGCAGCTCCCAGGGTAGGACCTACGAGCAGTACTTC.

The chain is built from TRBV7-8 and TRBJ2-7; D is ambiguous. V lost 0 bases and J 8 bases, leaving 11 bases between the germline ends. The CDR3 runs 13 residues. Germline V gene lookup returns CDR1 SGHVS and CDR2 FQNEAQ. CDR3 coding DNA: TGTGCCAGCAGCTTAGCGCAAGAAGTACAGCAGTACTTC. It specifies CASSLAQEVQQYF.

This chain connects TRBV27 to TRBJ2-2, with TRBD1 matching 10 bases. The V gene end was trimmed by 6 bases and the J gene end by 9 bases; junction bases not matched to a gene: 13. This CDR3 has 16 amino acids. Germline CDR1 and CDR2: MNHEY and SMNVEV (reference sequence). The CDR3 protein is CASSEYSGTGVRELFF. The CDR3 nucleotides read TGTGCCAGCAGCGAATATTCCGGGACAGGGGTACGGGAGCTGTTTTTT.

This rearrangement joins TRBV11-2 to TRBJ1-1; D is undetermined. CDR1 and CDR2 (germline): SGHAT, FQNNGV. CDR3 length equals 13 residues. V lost 5 bases and J 5 bases, leaving 12 bases between the germline ends. In DNA, the CDR3 is TGTGCCAGCAGCCGGGATCCCCGAACTGAAGCTTTCTTT. Translation: CASSRDPRTEAFF.

CDR3 protein: CASRVGLAGTYEQYF. The CDR3 DNA reads as TGTGCCAGCAGGGTGGGACTAGCGGGGACCTACGAGCAGTACTTC. This chain connects TRBV2 to TRBJ2-7; 13 bases are a match to TRBD2. Trimming cost V 6 bases and J 2 bases; bases outside gene matches: 4. The CDR3 runs to 15 residues. Germline V CDR1 and CDR2: SNHLY, FYNNEI.

In its sample, this clone was seen a few times. At the DNA level, this CDR3 is encoded by other sequences in the same sample as well. The V call is TRBV30, the J call TRBJ2-1; D ambiguous. The germline CDR1 and CDR2 sequences are GTSNPN and SVGIG (reference sequence). V was cut by 0 bases and J by 4 bases, with 13 bases left in between. The CDR3 runs 15 residues. CDR3 region: CAWSVRGVLYNEQFF. In DNA, the CDR3 is TGTGCCTGGAGTGTACGTGGGGTCCTGTACAATGAGCAGTTCTTC.

V gene TRBV5-1 combines with J gene TRBJ2-7; 15 bases map to TRBD2. CDR3 length equals 15 residues. V gave up 4 bases and J gave up 6 bases; unmatched junction bases: 5. Per the germline V gene, CDR1 is SGHRS and CDR2 is YFSETQ. The CDR3 here is CASSTRTSGRAEQYF. The DNA for the CDR3 is TGCGCCAGCAGCACTCGGACTAGCGGGAGGGCCGAGCAGTACTTC.

The chain recombines TRBV5-1 with TRBJ2-6, with 8 bases lining up with TRBD1. V was pared by 7 bases and J by 4 bases, with 10 bases of the junction left unmatched. From germline, CDR1 is SGHRS and CDR2 YFSETQ. The CDR3 consists of 16 residues. Here the CDR3 DNA reads TGCGCCAGCTCCGGACAGGGCTCGGCAGGGGCCAACGTCCTGACTTTC. Protein product: CASSGQGSAGANVLTF.

The genes are TRBV7-9 and TRBJ2-1; D might be TRBD2 (5 bases). The V gene's germline CDR1 is SEHNR and CDR2 FQNEAQ (reference sequence). Between the trimmed V and J ends, which lost 3 bases and 7 bases, there was a span of 19 bases. The CDR3 runs 16 residues. The CDR3 here is CASSFLTSLRLNEQFF. The CDR3, as DNA: TGTGCCAGCAGCTTCCTTACTAGTCTGAGGTTGAATGAGCAGTTCTTC.

J is TRBJ1-2 and V is TRBV20-1; D is undetermined. The CDR3 sequence is 11 residues long. The germline gives CDR1 DFQATT, CDR2 SNEGSKA (reference sequence). Deletions cut 1 base from V and 8 bases from J, with 8 bases between. CDR3 loop: CSARGGRGYTF. For the CDR3, the DNA is TGCAGTGCTAGAGGTGGCAGAGGCTACACCTTC.

The chain combines TRBV15 with TRBJ2-1, with D possibly matching TRBD2 (6 bases). V was trimmed by 0 bases and J by 7 bases, leaving 16 bases between them. CDR1 LNHNV and CDR2 YYDKDF come from the germline V gene (reference sequence). The CDR3 has 16 amino acids. CDR3 in DNA: TGTGCCACCAGCAGAGATTCTTTTAAAGGAGGGAATGAGCAGTTCTTC. This gives the protein CATSRDSFKGGNEQFF. Full variable domain (rest looked up from reference TRBV15 and TRBJ2-1): DAMVIQNPRYQVTQFGKPVTLSCSQTLNHNVMYWYQQKSSQAPKLLFHYYDKDFNNEADTPDNFQSRRPNTSFCFLDIRSPGLGDTAMYLCATSRDSFKGGNEQFFGPGTRLTVL.

CDR3 in DNA: TGCGCCAGCAGCCCTATAGACCAAAAAGAGACCCAGTACTTC. Translating gives CASSPIDQKETQYF. The chain joins TRBV4-1 to TRBJ2-5; D is unresolved. This CDR3 comprises 14 residues. In germline, CDR1 is MGHRA, CDR2 YSYEKL. V gave up 4 bases and J gave up 3 bases, with 12 bases separating them.

In the case of this clone: This sample includes further DNA sequences coding for the same CDR3. The V and J genes are TRBV2 and TRBJ2-1, with 10 bases identical to TRBD1. V shed 6 bases, J shed 1 base, and the junction held 3 bases outside the gene matches. Germline assignment: CDR1 SNHLY and CDR2 FYNNEI. The CDR3 is 15 amino acids. CDR3 DNA: TGTGCCAGCAGCGCGGACAGGGGGTCCTACAATGAGCAGTTCTTC. This gives the protein CASSADRGSYNEQFF.

This clone has more than one count but fewer than ten. The CDR3 spells CASSGGLAGVEQFF. The CDR3 DNA reads TGCGCCAGCAGCGGTGGACTAGCGGGAGTTGAGCAGTTCTTC. The rearrangement links TRBV5-1 to TRBJ2-1; 13 bases align to TRBD2. This CDR3 spans 14 amino acids. In germline, CDR1 is SGHRS, CDR2 YFSETQ. The V and J ends lost 4 bases and 9 bases, in that order; junction bases with no gene match: 4. Drawing the rest from reference TRBV5-1 and TRBJ2-1, the complete variable domain is KAGVTQTPRYLIKTRGQQVTLSCSPISGHRSVSWYQQTPGQGLQFLFEYFSETQRNKGNFPGRFSGRQFSNSRSEMNVSTLELGDSALYLCASSGGLAGVEQFFGPGTRLTVL.

The chain is built from TRBV30 and TRBJ1-5; D remains ambiguous. Germline assignment: CDR1 GTSNPN and CDR2 SVGIG (reference sequence). The CDR3 has 13 residues. Trimming took 3 bases from V and 3 from J, leaving 9 bases between them. This chain's CDR3 is CAWSPYINQPQHF. CDR3 sequence (DNA): TGTGCCTGGAGCCCCTATATCAATCAGCCCCAGCATTTT.

The chain joins TRBV6-4 to TRBJ2-1; D gene ambiguous. The germline V gene encodes CDR1 MRHNA and CDR2 SNTAGT. Trimming removed 4 bases from V and 5 bases from J, with 15 bases in between. This CDR3 spans 15 amino acids. CDR3 sequence reads: CASSVRSVQHNEQFF. CDR3 in DNA: TGTGCCAGCAGTGTTAGAAGCGTACAGCACAATGAGCAGTTCTTC.

The rearrangement joins TRBV9 to TRBJ2-4; no definite D call. Germline CDR1 and CDR2: SGDLS and YYNGEE. Trimming left V 0 bases short and J 6 bases short, with 10 bases between. CDR3 length: 14 amino acids. The CDR3 bases are TGTGCCAGCAGCGTAGGACCGATGGGAAACATTCAGTACTTC. Encoded protein: CASSVGPMGNIQYF.

This clone occurred a few times. The chain joins TRBV29-1 to TRBJ2-1; 13 bases map to TRBD2. CDR3 length: 16 residues. CDR1 and CDR2 from the germline V gene are SQVTM and ANQGSEA. Trimming removed 7 bases from V and 0 bases from J; junction bases left unmatched: 6. CDR3 coding DNA: TGCAGCGCGGGACTAGCGGGAATAACCTCCTACAATGAGCAGTTCTTC. Its protein product is CSAGLAGITSYNEQFF.

The V call is TRBV7-9, the J call TRBJ2-4; D gene ambiguous. This CDR3 has 14 amino acids. The germline gives CDR1 SEHNR, CDR2 FQNEAQ (reference sequence). The germline V and J ends were trimmed by 5 bases and 2 bases, with 10 bases remaining between them. CDR3 residues: CASSRSGTKNIQYF. Here the CDR3 DNA reads TGTGCCAGCAGCAGGTCTGGGACCAAAAACATTCAGTACTTC. Based on the CDR3 plus reference TRBV7-9 and TRBJ2-4, the full variable domain is DTGVSQNPRHKITKRGQNVTFRCDPISEHNRLYWYRQTLGQGPEFLTYFQNEAQLEKSRLLSDRFSAERPKGSFSTLEIQRTEQGDSAMYLCASSRSGTKNIQYFGAGTRLSVL.

This clone was seen only a few times. The chain links TRBV29-1 to TRBJ2-7; 10 bases map to TRBD1. CDR1 and CDR2 from the germline V gene are SQVTM and ANQGSEA. CDR3 length: 14 amino acids. The V segment lost 5 bases and the J segment 7 bases; nucleotides outside the gene matches: 11. CDR3 DNA sequence: TGCAGCGTTCGGTCCGGACAGGGGGTAGGAGAGCAGTACTTC. Protein product: CSVRSGQGVGEQYF.

Only a few counts were recorded for this clone. The chain is built from TRBV30 and TRBJ1-2; no reliable D call. Trimming cost V 0 bases and J 4 bases, with 9 bases left between them. This CDR3 has 13 residues. Germline V gene data show CDR1 as GTSNPN and CDR2 as SVGIG (reference sequence). The CDR3 nucleotides are TGTGCCTGGAGTGTGACACCGATCTATGGCTACACCTTC. Protein: CAWSVTPIYGYTF.

This chain joins TRBV29-1 and TRBJ2-5, with D maybe TRBD2 (5 bases). Germline CDR1 reads SQVTM; CDR2 reads ANQGSEA. V was trimmed by 7 bases and J by 4 bases, leaving 16 bases between them. The CDR3 consists of 13 residues. The CDR3 bases are TGCAGCGGAGCCCATGGGAGACGAGAGACCCAGTACTTC. Its protein is CSGAHGRRETQYF.